The 18 T cell receptor beta chains given below trace back to one sample, sequenced in a study of T-cell memory formation after mild COVID-19. One entry per CDR3 protein, called by TCRdb with MiXCR from the 5' RACE reads. The data contain 540,000 or so distinct CDR3 sequences, over 20% of them singletons. Sequencing was done on a sample of PBMCs or a T cell subset sorted from them (not recorded which). The receptors come from an adult woman who had mild COVID-19 (a few samples of this study predate the infection). Cell type and time point are not known.

There are a few counts of this clonotype. The CDR3 region has the DNA TGCGCCAGCAGCCAAATGGCAAGCGGGGTAACCTACGAGCAGTACTTC. Protein: CASSQMASGVTYEQYF. The rearrangement links TRBV4-1 to TRBJ2-7, with 7 bases identical to TRBD2. Trimming at V came to 2 bases and at J to 2 bases, leaving 9 bases not matched to a gene. The CDR3 totals 16 residues. The germline V gene encodes CDR1 MGHRA and CDR2 YSYEKL.

V usage is TRBV7-2 and J usage is TRBJ2-5; 9 bases line up with TRBD2. V gave up 5 bases and J gave up 1 base; unmatched junction bases: 2. There are 14 residues in the CDR3. Germline values: CDR1 SGHTA, CDR2 FQGNSA. Here the CDR3 reads CASSKGLAQETQYF. Here the CDR3 DNA reads TGTGCCAGCAGCAAGGGACTAGCCCAAGAGACCCAGTACTTC.

This sequence joins TRBV6-5 and TRBJ2-1; 9 nucleotides line up with TRBD2. The CDR3 sequence is 16 residues long. Germline-derived CDR1 and CDR2 are MNHEY and SVGAGI. V lost 0 bases and J lost 4; bases outside the gene matches: 4. The CDR3 DNA is TGTGCCAGCAGTTACTCGTCGCGGGGGGGTTACAATGAGCAGTTCTTC. Its translation: CASSYSSRGGYNEQFF.

The CDR3: CASSQELDTQYF. The CDR3 DNA reads TGTGCCAGCAGCCAAGAGCTCGATACGCAGTATTTT. V is TRBV4-2 and J is TRBJ2-3; no firm D call. V lost 0 bases and J 6 bases, leaving 4 bases between the germline ends. The CDR3 is 12 residues long. Germline V CDR1 and CDR2: LGHNA, YNFKEQ.

The rearrangement uses TRBV6-5 and TRBJ2-1; D not resolved. Germline CDR1 reads MNHEY; CDR2 reads SVGAGI. The CDR3 loop spans 15 amino acids. V lost 0 bases to trimming and J lost 9 bases, with 15 bases between them. The CDR3, as DNA: TGTGCCAGCAGTTACTCGAACCTAGTCGGTGGTGAGCAGTTCTTC. Translation gives CASSYSNLVGGEQFF.

This clonotype was seen a few times. The chain combines TRBV12-3 or TRBV12-4 with TRBJ1-2, with no clear D. The CDR3 is 14 residues long. V was clipped by 5 bases and J by 8 bases, with 18 bases between them. CDR3: CASSLYGSPGGYTF. The CDR3 DNA reads as TGTGCCAGCAGTCTCTACGGCTCCCCCGGAGGCTACACCTTC.

Details on this clonotype: One end of the junction varies from germline; a read error may be responsible. The J gene is TRBJ2-5, the V gene TRBV7-8; 12 bases are shared with TRBD2. This CDR3 has 17 residues. Germline V lookup: CDR1 SGHVS, CDR2 FQNEAQ. In DNA, the CDR3 is TGTGCCAGCAGCTGGAGGACTAGCGGGATGCTGCAAGAGACCCAGTGCTTC. Its translation is CASSWRTSGMLQETQCF.

Only a few counts were recorded for this clonotype. The CDR3 sequence: CASSFKQGNTEAFF. In DNA, the CDR3 is TGTGCCAGCAGTTTCAAACAGGGGAACACTGAAGCTTTCTTT. This chain connects TRBV12-3 or TRBV12-4 to TRBJ1-1, with a tentative D call TRBD1 (6 bases). The CDR3 sequence is 14 residues long. V gave up 3 bases and J gave up 1 base, with 9 bases separating them.

This clonotype was detected only a few times. J is TRBJ2-4 and V is TRBV4-3; a possible D gene is TRBD2 (6 bases). V was clipped by 0 bases and J by 0 bases, with 12 bases between them. The CDR3 contains 17 residues. The germline CDR1 and CDR2 sequences are LGHNA and YSLEER. CDR3 DNA sequence: TGCGCCAGCAGCCAAGATCATGGGGGACTAGCCAAAAACATTCAGTACTTC. Its translation is CASSQDHGGLAKNIQYF.

This clonotype has only a few counts. This chain joins TRBV12-3 or TRBV12-4 and TRBJ1-3; D remains ambiguous. The CDR3 is made up of 14 amino acids. Trimming removed 7 bases at V and 7 bases at J, with 17 bases between. In DNA form, the CDR3 reads TGTGCCAGCACCGAGACCGCAGCCAGGAACACCATATATTTT. It translates to CASTETAARNTIYF.

This clonotype has only a few counts. The V and J genes are TRBV20-1 and TRBJ2-7, with 9 bases lining up with TRBD2. There are 11 residues in the CDR3. Germline V gene sequence: CDR1 DFQATT, CDR2 SNEGSKA (reference sequence). The chain's CDR3 is CIATSGHEQYF. CDR3 nucleotides: TGCATCGCGACTAGCGGCCACGAGCAGTACTTC.

The rearrangement uses TRBV7-9 and TRBJ2-5, with D perhaps matching TRBD2 (5 bases). Germline V CDR1 and CDR2: SEHNR, FQNEAQ (reference sequence). V was clipped by 2 bases and J by 2 bases, with 15 bases between them. The CDR3 covers 16 residues. CDR3 sequence reads: CASSLLGAEVQETQYF. The CDR3 DNA reads TGTGCCAGCAGCTTACTCGGAGCGGAGGTTCAAGAGACCCAGTACTTC.

The rearrangement uses TRBV12-3 or TRBV12-4 and TRBJ1-2; no reliable D call. This CDR3 contains 15 residues. Trimming took 1 base from V and 0 from J, leaving 9 bases between them. The CDR3, as DNA: TGTGCCAGCAGTTTAGATCTCCGAGCTAACTATGGCTACACCTTC. Its translation: CASSLDLRANYGYTF.

In its sample, this clonotype was seen a few times. CDR3 loop: CASSVKGMNTEAFF. The CDR3 nucleotides read TGTGCCAGCAGTGTCAAGGGCATGAACACTGAAGCTTTCTTT. V and J are TRBV2 and TRBJ1-1; D remains ambiguous. CDR1 and CDR2 (germline): SNHLY, FYNNEI. V lost 4 bases and J 0 bases, leaving 9 bases between the germline ends. The CDR3 is 14 amino acids.

This clonotype was detected only a few times. The chain uses TRBV4-1 and TRBJ1-4; the D is unclear. CDR3 length: 15 residues. V lost 4 bases to trimming and J lost 3 bases, with 12 bases between them. Germline V gives CDR1 MGHRA, CDR2 YSYEKL. Here the CDR3 reads CASSPLEFANEKLFF. CDR3 DNA sequence: TGCGCCAGCAGCCCCTTGGAGTTCGCTAATGAAAAACTGTTTTTT.

This clonotype was seen only a few times. V usage is TRBV4-2 and J usage is TRBJ2-3, with D unresolved. Germline V gene lookup returns CDR1 LGHNA and CDR2 YNFKEQ. CDR3 length: 18 amino acids. Trimming pared 0 bases from V and 7 bases from J, leaving 23 bases between. CDR3: CASSQDTPSSMDRNTQYF. CDR3 nucleotide sequence: TGTGCCAGCAGCCAAGATACCCCATCCTCGATGGACCGCAATACGCAGTATTTT.

A few counts support this clonotype. The chain combines TRBV12-3 or TRBV12-4 with TRBJ2-7, with D tentatively TRBD1 (6 bases). The CDR3 totals 14 residues. V lost 3 bases to trimming and J lost 3 bases, with 12 bases between them. CDR3 DNA: TGTGCCAGCAGTTTTCGACAGGTCGACTACGAGCAGTACTTC. It specifies CASSFRQVDYEQYF.

This clonotype came up many times. The chain carries TRBV5-1 and TRBJ2-2; D tentatively fits TRBD1 or TRBD2 (5 bases each). V was shortened by 7 bases and J by 2 bases, with 18 bases between the two germline ends. The CDR3 loop spans 16 amino acids. Germline-derived CDR1 and CDR2 are SGHRS and YFSETQ. The CDR3 DNA reads as TGCGCCAGCGCGAAAACCGGGACCTCTAACACCGGGGAGCTGTTTTTT. Its translation: CASAKTGTSNTGELFF.